This TCR beta chain was profiled in a study of blood T cell repertoires in COVID-19. The wider study: Sources were T cells, B-cell-depleted T cells, or PBMCs; the material itself was cDNA or gDNA.

The CDR3 contains 13 residues. Germline V gives CDR1 MNHEY, CDR2 SVGAGI. Deletions cut 0 bases from V and 6 bases from J, with 5 bases between. Study processing details: Nucleated cell number was recorded as an estimate derived from reference gene primer amplification. Clones were sequenced by immunoSEQ multiplex PCR, and TCRdb holds only the in-frame ones, with some missing. For V, J and clone size, that table is used; D and trimming come from the DNA. Of over 300,000 clones in the sample, roughly 90% were seen once. On this clone: Other DNA sequences in this sample translate to the same CDR3.

The sample taken for sequencing was peripheral blood. The J gene is TRBJ2-2, the V gene TRBV6-5; D is undetermined. The TCR comes from a man aged 18 to 29 with active or convalescent COVID-19. CDR3 in amino acids: CASSYSRSGELFF. The CDR3 DNA reads as TGTGCCAGCAGTTACTCGCGGTCCGGGGAGCTGTTTTTT.